A single sample gave rise to the 22 T cell receptor beta chains below, sequenced in a study of shared clonotypes between healthy human individuals. Libraries were prepared by immunoSEQ multiplex PCR; TCRdb keeps only in-frame clonotypes and omits some of them. The repertoire holds approximately 1.5 million clones, around 98% seen once, with roughly 0.4% in the top ten. The sequenced sample was naive CD4+ T cells sorted from blood. Stated subset: CD45RA+ positively selected. The receptor set was obtained from a man aged 30 to 45 in good health.

The V call is TRBV11-3, the J call TRBJ2-2; the match to TRBD2 covers 7 bases. The V segment lost 5 bases and the J segment 8 bases; nucleotides outside the gene matches: 11. The CDR3 extends over 15 amino acids. CDR1 SGHNT and CDR2 YENEEA come from the germline V gene. The DNA for the CDR3 is TGTGCCAGCAGCAACCACCATGGCGGGAGAGGGGAGCTGTTTTTT. Translation: CASSNHHGGRGELFF. The variable domain in full, with the rest retrieved from reference TRBV11-3 and TRBJ2-2, is EAGVVQSPRYKIIEKKQPVAFWCNPISGHNTLYWYLQNLGQGPELLIRYENEEAVDDSQLPKDRFSAERLKGVDSTLKIQPAELGDSAVYLCASSNHHGGRGELFFGEGSRLTVL.

This sequence joins TRBV6-5 and TRBJ2-1, with a tentative D call TRBD2 (6 bases). The CDR3 runs 14 residues. From germline, CDR1 is MNHEY and CDR2 SVGAGI. V was clipped by 5 bases and J by 12 bases, with 20 bases between them. CDR3 DNA: TGTGCCAGCAGTCCAACCCCCCTAGTGCGGGGGCAGTTCTTC. Its protein product is CASSPTPLVRGQFF.

This chain links TRBV30 with TRBJ1-1; 10 positions agree with TRBD1. Looked up from germline, CDR1 is GTSNPN and CDR2 is SVGIG (reference sequence). V trimming: 7 bases; J trimming: 1 base; junction bases outside the gene matches: 15. This CDR3 is 17 amino acids long. Here the CDR3 DNA reads TGTGCCTCCCCCCGGAAGACAGGGGGCCGCCGGAACACTGAAGCTTTCTTT. Translating it yields CASPRKTGGRRNTEAFF.

CDR3 protein: CASRPVGRVEEQYF. The CDR3, as DNA: TGTGCCAGCAGGCCCGTAGGGAGGGTTGAGGAGCAGTACTTC. The V call is TRBV5-6, the J call TRBJ2-7; 7 bases line up with TRBD2. The J segment lost 7 bases and the V segment lost 5 bases, leaving 12 bases of the junction unmatched. The CDR3 covers 14 residues. The germline CDR1 and CDR2 sequences are SGHDT and YYEEEE.

CDR3 amino acids: CASISVGKRDEQFF. CDR3 sequence (DNA): TGTGCCAGCATTTCTGTGGGTAAGCGGGATGAGCAGTTCTTC. The chain couples TRBV28 to TRBJ2-1; perhaps TRBD2 as D (6 bases). Germline CDR1 MDHEN, CDR2 SYDVKM. V shed 7 bases and J shed 8 bases, with 18 bases lying between them. This CDR3 contains 14 residues.

V gene TRBV11-2 combines with J gene TRBJ2-7, with 8 bases that match TRBD1. V trimming: 1 base; J trimming: 1 base; junction bases outside the gene matches: 12. The CDR3 covers 18 residues. CDR1 is SGHAT and CDR2 is FQNNGV in the germline V gene. The CDR3, as DNA: TGTGCCAGCAGCTTAGCTGTCATGGCGGGACAGGAATCCTACGAGCAGTACTTC. Amino acid sequence: CASSLAVMAGQESYEQYF.

The CDR3 spells CASSPIGTSSYEQYF. As DNA, the CDR3 is TGTGCCAGCAGCCCTATAGGGACAAGCTCCTACGAGCAGTACTTC. The chain employs TRBV6-6 and TRBJ2-7; the D gene is possibly TRBD1 (6 bases). Trimming pared 6 bases from V and 0 bases from J, leaving 15 bases between. The CDR3 totals 15 residues. CDR1 is MNHNY and CDR2 is SVGAGI in the germline V gene (reference sequence).

A few counts support this clone. The same CDR3 is also encoded by other DNA sequences in this sample. This rearrangement joins TRBV29-1 to TRBJ2-1; the D is unclear. CDR1 and CDR2 (germline): SQVTM, ANQGSEA. V lost 4 bases to trimming and J lost 5 bases, with 3 bases between them. CDR3 length: 10 residues. The CDR3 nucleotides are TGCAGCGTTGGTCACAATGAGCAGTTCTTC. Amino acids: CSVGHNEQFF.

Comment on this clone: At the DNA level, this CDR3 is encoded by other sequences in the same sample as well. This chain links TRBV19 with TRBJ1-1; D is undetermined. Germline V gene sequence: CDR1 LNHDA, CDR2 SQIVND (reference sequence). V lost 3 bases to trimming and J lost 0 bases, with 8 bases between them. CDR3 length: 14 residues. For the CDR3, the DNA is TGTGCCAGTAGTATCTCAGGCTTGAACACTGAAGCTTTCTTT. Protein product: CASSISGLNTEAFF.

The chain combines TRBV9 with TRBJ2-6; 8 nucleotides match TRBD1. The CDR3 totals 17 residues. J lost 1 base, V lost 4 bases, and 7 bases had no gene match. The germline V gene has CDR1 SGDLS and CDR2 YYNGEE. CDR3 sequence: CASSRPQGASGANVLTF. The DNA for the CDR3 is TGTGCCAGCAGCCGACCCCAGGGGGCGTCTGGGGCCAACGTCCTGACTTTC.

This CDR3 reads CASTDREGPNEKLFF. The CDR3 DNA is TGTGCCAGCACCGATAGAGAGGGGCCTAATGAAAAACTGTTTTTT. V usage is TRBV9 and J usage is TRBJ1-4; D is perhaps TRBD1 (5 bases). The CDR3 is 15 amino acids. V was trimmed by 6 bases and J by 3 bases, leaving 15 bases between them. Looked up from germline, CDR1 is SGDLS and CDR2 is YYNGEE.

Worth noting for this clone: Within the sample, other DNA sequences also encode this same CDR3. The chain combines TRBV7-3 with TRBJ2-2; no firm D call. The CDR3 is made up of 13 amino acids. Germline loops: CDR1 SGHTA, CDR2 FQGTGA. Between the trimmed V and J ends, which lost 0 bases and 5 bases, there was a span of 4 bases. CDR3 sequence (DNA): TGTGCCAGCAGCTTAACGGGGACCGGGGAGCTGTTTTTT. Protein product: CASSLTGTGELFF.

Written as DNA, the CDR3 is TGTGCCAGCAACCCGACCGACAGAATAACCGGGGAGCTGTTTTTT. This sequence encodes CASNPTDRITGELFF. The gene calls are TRBV5-4 and TRBJ2-2; TRBD1 might be the D (5 bases). V was shortened by 6 bases and J by 5 bases, with 17 bases between the two germline ends. This CDR3 has 15 amino acids. Per germline, CDR1 SGHNT and CDR2 YYREEE (reference sequence). The complete variable domain, with remaining parts taken from reference TRBV5-4 and TRBJ2-2, reads ETGVTQSPTHLIKTRGQQVTLRCSSQSGHNTVSWYQQALGQGPQFIFQYYREEENGRGNFPPRFSGLQFPNYSSELNVNALELDDSALYLCASNPTDRITGELFFGEGSRLTVL.

In regard to this clone: This sample also contains other DNA sequences that code for the same CDR3. The CDR3 region is CASSVRTGGYNEQFF. CDR3 nucleotides: TGTGCCAGCAGCGTTCGGACAGGGGGGTACAATGAGCAGTTCTTC. The rearrangement links TRBV9 to TRBJ2-1; 10 bases align to TRBD1. The CDR3 extends over 15 amino acids. Germline V gene data show CDR1 as SGDLS and CDR2 as YYNGEE. The V and J ends lost 2 bases and 4 bases, in that order; junction bases with no gene match: 3.

The V call is TRBV5-1, the J call TRBJ2-7; 7 positions agree with TRBD1. Trimming cost V 0 bases and J 4 bases; bases outside gene matches: 10. The CDR3 has 16 residues. Germline values: CDR1 SGHRS, CDR2 YFSETQ. The CDR3 here is CASSLDLQGWVYEQYF. CDR3 bases: TGCGCCAGCAGCTTGGACCTACAGGGGTGGGTTTACGAGCAGTACTTC.

The chain carries TRBV23-1 and TRBJ2-3, with D possibly called TRBD1 or TRBD2 (5 bases each). TRBV23-1 has ORF status, its function being uncertain. V was pared by 4 bases and J by 4 bases, with 18 bases between. The CDR3 sequence is 16 residues long. CDR3: CASSRNGTPAADTQYF. The CDR3 DNA sequence: TGCGCCAGCAGTCGCAACGGGACCCCTGCGGCAGATACGCAGTATTTT.

V gene TRBV4-3 combines with J gene TRBJ2-2, with D uncertain. V was shortened by 0 bases and J by 5 bases, with 10 bases between the two germline ends. The CDR3 is 15 amino acids. Germline V gene lookup returns CDR1 LGHNA and CDR2 YSLEER. As DNA, the CDR3 is TGCGCCAGCAGCCAAGAGCCCCGAACTACCGGGGAGCTGTTTTTT. Residues: CASSQEPRTTGELFF.

The chain carries TRBV27 and TRBJ2-5; D gene uncertain. Germline V gene data show CDR1 as MNHEY and CDR2 as SMNVEV (reference sequence). V was shortened by 4 bases and J by 4 bases, with 10 bases between the two germline ends. CDR3 length: 13 residues. This chain's CDR3 is CASSYGFRETQYF. The CDR3 region has the DNA TGTGCCAGCAGTTATGGGTTCAGAGAGACCCAGTACTTC.

The gene calls are TRBV29-1 and TRBJ2-7; 8 bases map to TRBD1. J gave up 2 bases and V 7 bases, and 7 bases lay outside the gene matches. CDR1 and CDR2 (germline): SQVTM, ANQGSEA. There are 13 residues in the CDR3. This CDR3 reads CSAVQGVPYEQYF. The CDR3 DNA is TGCAGCGCAGTACAGGGGGTCCCCTACGAGCAGTACTTC.

With respect to this clone: Other nucleotide sequences in the sample specify the same CDR3. The V and J genes are TRBV9 and TRBJ2-3, with 10 nucleotides matching TRBD2. Germline V gene data show CDR1 as SGDLS and CDR2 as YYNGEE. Losses at the gene ends were 0 bases for V and 5 bases for J; bases not matched to a gene: 0. This CDR3 is 14 amino acids long. The CDR3 here is CASSVVAGGDTQYF. DNA of the CDR3: TGTGCCAGCAGCGTAGTAGCGGGAGGAGATACGCAGTATTTT.

CDR3 DNA sequence: TGCGCCAGCAGCAAGAGTCCCGGGACAGGGGTGCACGAGCAGTACTTC. Translated, it gives CASSKSPGTGVHEQYF. This rearrangement joins TRBV5-1 to TRBJ2-7; TRBD1 aligns across 10 bases. The ends lost 4 bases at V and 5 bases at J; junction bases unmatched: 12. The germline CDR1 and CDR2 sequences are SGHRS and YFSETQ. The CDR3 is made up of 16 amino acids.

The J gene is TRBJ2-1, the V gene TRBV27, with D maybe TRBD2 (6 bases). The CDR3 covers 13 residues. Per the germline V gene, CDR1 is MNHEY and CDR2 is SMNVEV (reference sequence). V lost 5 bases to trimming and J lost 10 bases, with 15 bases between them. In DNA form, the CDR3 reads TGTGCCAGCAGTAGGGGACTGCGTAGGGAGCAGTTCTTC. Its protein product is CASSRGLRREQFF.